This TCR beta chain originates from a study of T cell responses to AZD1222 COVID-19 vaccine. This CDR3 region has 18 residues. J gave up 1 base and V 7 bases, and 15 bases lay outside the gene matches. Germline V gives CDR1 MDHEN, CDR2 SYDVKM. The assay was immunoSEQ multiplex PCR, and TCRdb's table has in-frame clones only and misses some. The table records under 70,000 clones, more than 70% of them present only once. The chain employs TRBV28 and TRBJ2-1, with TRBD2 matching 8 bases. The TCR was taken from an adult in good health. The sample consisted of peripheral blood, taken on day 0 of AZD1222 vaccination. DNA for the CDR3: TGTGCCAGCACTCCAGTAGTGGGCGGGGGGCATTCCTACAATGAGCAGTTCTTC. Amino acids: CASTPVVGGGHSYNEQFF.